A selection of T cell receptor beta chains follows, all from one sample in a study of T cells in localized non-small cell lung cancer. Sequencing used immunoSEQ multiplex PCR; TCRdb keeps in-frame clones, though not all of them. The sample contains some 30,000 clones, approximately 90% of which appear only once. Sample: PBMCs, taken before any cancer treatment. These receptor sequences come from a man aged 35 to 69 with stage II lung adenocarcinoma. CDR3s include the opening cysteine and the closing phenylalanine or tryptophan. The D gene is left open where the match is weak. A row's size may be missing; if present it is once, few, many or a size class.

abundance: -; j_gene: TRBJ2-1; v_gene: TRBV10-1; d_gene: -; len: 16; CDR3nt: TGCGCCAGCCCCCTGGTGAGGGCGAGCTACTACAATGAGCAGTTCTTC; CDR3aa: CASPLVRASYYNEQFF
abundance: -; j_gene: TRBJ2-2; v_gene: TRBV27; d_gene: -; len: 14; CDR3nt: TGTGCCAGCAGTTGGGGTTCGAACACCGGGGAGCTGTTTTTT; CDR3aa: CASSWGSNTGELFF
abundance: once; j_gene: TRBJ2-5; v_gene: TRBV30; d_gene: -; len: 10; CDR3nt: TGTGCCTGGAGTGGAGAGACCCAGTACTTC; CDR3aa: CAWSGETQYF
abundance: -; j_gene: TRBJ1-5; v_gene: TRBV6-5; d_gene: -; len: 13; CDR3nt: TGTGCCAGCAGGGCCCGGAAGGGTCAGCCCCAGCATTTT; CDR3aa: CASRARKGQPQHF
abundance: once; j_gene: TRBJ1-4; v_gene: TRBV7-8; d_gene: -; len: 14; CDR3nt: TGTGCCAGCAGCGCGAGGGTACCCTATGAAAAACTGTTTTTT; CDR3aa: CASSARVPYEKLFF
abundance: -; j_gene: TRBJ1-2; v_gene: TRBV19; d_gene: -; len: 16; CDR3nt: TGTGCCAGTAGTATAGCAGCGAGGGCAGCCCCCTATGGCTACACCTTC; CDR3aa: CASSIAARAAPYGYTF
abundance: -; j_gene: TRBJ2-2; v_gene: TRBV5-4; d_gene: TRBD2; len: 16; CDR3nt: TGTGCCAGCAGCTTTAAACTAGCGGGAGGGGTCGGGGAGCTGTTTTTT; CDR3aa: CASSFKLAGGVGELFF
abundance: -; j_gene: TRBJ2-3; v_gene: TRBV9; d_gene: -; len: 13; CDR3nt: TGTGCCAGCAGCGTAACAGGGACAGATACGCAGTATTTT; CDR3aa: CASSVTGTDTQYF
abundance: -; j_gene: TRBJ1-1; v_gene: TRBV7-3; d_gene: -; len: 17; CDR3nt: TGTGCCAGCAGCTTGTATGGCAGGACCCTTATGAACACTGAAGCTTTCTTT; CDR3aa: CASSLYGRTLMNTEAFF
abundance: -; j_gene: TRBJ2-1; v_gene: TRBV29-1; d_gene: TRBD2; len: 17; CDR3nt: TGCAGCGTTGAAAACCCTCCACCGGGACTAGACTACAATGAGCAGTTCTTC; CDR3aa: CSVENPPPGLDYNEQFF
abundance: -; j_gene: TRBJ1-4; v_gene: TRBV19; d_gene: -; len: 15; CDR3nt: TGTGCCAGTAGTAAGGGGACGGTGAGAGGTGAAAAACTGTTTTTT; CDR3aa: CASSKGTVRGEKLFF
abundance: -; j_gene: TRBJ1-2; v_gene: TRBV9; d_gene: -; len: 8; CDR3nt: TGTGCCAGCAGTCCTTACACCTTC; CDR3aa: CASSPYTF
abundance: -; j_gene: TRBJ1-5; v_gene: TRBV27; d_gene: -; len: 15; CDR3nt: TGTGCCAGCAGGCCGGGAGTTGGAGGCAATCAGCCCCAGCATTTT; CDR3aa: CASRPGVGGNQPQHF
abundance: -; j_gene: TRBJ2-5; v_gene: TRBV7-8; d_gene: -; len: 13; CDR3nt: TGTGCCAGCAGCTCCCACCAGTTGGAGACCCAGTACTTC; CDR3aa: CASSSHQLETQYF
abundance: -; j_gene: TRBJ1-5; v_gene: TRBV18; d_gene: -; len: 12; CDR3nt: TGTGCCAGCTCAGCAGGGGATCAGCCCCAGCATTTT; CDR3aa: CASSAGDQPQHF
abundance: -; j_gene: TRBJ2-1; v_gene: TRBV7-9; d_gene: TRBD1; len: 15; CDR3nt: TGTGCCAGCAGCCCGAGGACAGGGGGTCACAATGAGCAGTTCTTC; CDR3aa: CASSPRTGGHNEQFF
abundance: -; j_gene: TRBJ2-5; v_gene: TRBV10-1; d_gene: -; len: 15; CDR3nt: TGCGCCAGCAGTGAAGGTTGGGGGCTACAAGAGACCCAGTACTTC; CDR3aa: CASSEGWGLQETQYF
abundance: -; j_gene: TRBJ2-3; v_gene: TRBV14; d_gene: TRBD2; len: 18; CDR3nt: TGTGCCAGCAGTACAACGGGTCGATCGGGAGGGTACACAGATACGCAGTATTTT; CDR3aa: CASSTTGRSGGYTDTQYF
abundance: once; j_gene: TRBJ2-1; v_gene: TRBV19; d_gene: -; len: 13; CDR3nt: TGTGCCAGTAGTATTTGGGGTGTCAATGAGCAGTTCTTC; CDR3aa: CASSIWGVNEQFF
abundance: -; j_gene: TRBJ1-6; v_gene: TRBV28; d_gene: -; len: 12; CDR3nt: TGTGCCAGCAACACAGGGAGTTCACCCCTCCACTTT; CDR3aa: CASNTGSSPLHF
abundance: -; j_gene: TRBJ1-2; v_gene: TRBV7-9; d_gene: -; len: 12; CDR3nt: TGTGCCAGCAGCCGGAGCGGGTATGGCTACACCTTC; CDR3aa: CASSRSGYGYTF
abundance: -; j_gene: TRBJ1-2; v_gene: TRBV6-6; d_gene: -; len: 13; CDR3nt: TGTGCCAGCAGTTACTCAGGGGGCTATGGCTACACCTTC; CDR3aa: CASSYSGGYGYTF
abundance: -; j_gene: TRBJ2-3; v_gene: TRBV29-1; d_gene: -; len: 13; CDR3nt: TGCAGCGGGGCGTTCGCTAGCACAGATACGCAGTATTTT; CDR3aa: CSGAFASTDTQYF
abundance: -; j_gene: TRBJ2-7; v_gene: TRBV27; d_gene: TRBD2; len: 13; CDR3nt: TGTGCCAGCGGAGGACTAGGACTCTACGAGCAGTACTTC; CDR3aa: CASGGLGLYEQYF
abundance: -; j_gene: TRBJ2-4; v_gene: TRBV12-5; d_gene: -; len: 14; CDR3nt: TGTGCTAGTGGCGCGGGCCCTGCCAAAAACATTCAGTACTTC; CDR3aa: CASGAGPAKNIQYF
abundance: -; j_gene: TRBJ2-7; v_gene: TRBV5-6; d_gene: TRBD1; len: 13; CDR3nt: TGTGCCAGCAGCGGGACAGTAGACTACGAGCAGTACTTC; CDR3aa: CASSGTVDYEQYF
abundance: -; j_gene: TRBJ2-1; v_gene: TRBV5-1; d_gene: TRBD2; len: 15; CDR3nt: TGCGCCAGCAGCTTTAGCGGGACCGAGTTCGGTGAGCAGTTCTTC; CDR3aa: CASSFSGTEFGEQFF
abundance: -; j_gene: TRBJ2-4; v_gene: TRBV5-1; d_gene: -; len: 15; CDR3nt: TGCGCCAGCAGCGTGGGGTCCATAGCCAAAAACATTCAGTACTTC; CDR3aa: CASSVGSIAKNIQYF